This TCR beta chain was identified in a study of cytomegalovirus exposure and HLA in healthy donors. Regarding the study as a whole: TCR clusters originating in the first cohort tended to co-occur in the 100 to 150 validation repertoires, according to a later analysis. For cytomegalovirus status, the classifier reportedly gave diagnoses with high specificity and sensitivity. Cytomegalovirus-associated TCR beta chains were listed, numbering 164.

CDR1 is SGHDN, CDR2 FVKESK, per germline. This CDR3 has 18 residues. V lost 5 bases and J lost 3; bases outside the gene matches: 11. This clone was seen a few times. Its antigen is not identified. While the first cohort had 700 or so subjects, the donors belonged to the separate validation cohort of over a hundred subjects. Some clones are missing from TCRdb's copy, which holds only in-frame ones; the method was immunoSEQ multiplex PCR. The sample carries 50,000 to 65,000 clones, roughly nine tenths recorded once. The sample taken for sequencing was PBMCs. The V call is TRBV14, the J call TRBJ2-6; 9 bases agree with TRBD1. The TCR originated in a woman aged 18-29 years in good health and CMV-seropositive. The CDR3 coding sequence is TGTGCCAGCAGCAGCGCCCACAGGGGGCAAGGTGGGGCCAACGTCCTGACTTTC. It specifies CASSSAHRGQGGANVLTF.